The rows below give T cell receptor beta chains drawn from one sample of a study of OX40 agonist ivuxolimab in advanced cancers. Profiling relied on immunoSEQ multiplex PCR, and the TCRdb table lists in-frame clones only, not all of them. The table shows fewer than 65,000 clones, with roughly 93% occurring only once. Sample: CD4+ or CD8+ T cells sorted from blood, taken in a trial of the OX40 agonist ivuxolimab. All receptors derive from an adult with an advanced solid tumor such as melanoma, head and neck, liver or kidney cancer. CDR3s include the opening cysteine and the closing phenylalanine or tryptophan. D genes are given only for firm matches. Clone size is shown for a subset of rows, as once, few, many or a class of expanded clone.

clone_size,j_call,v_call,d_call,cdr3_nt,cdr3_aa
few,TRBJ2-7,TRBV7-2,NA,TGTGCCAGCAGCTCACGGCTCTCGTCGGGCTACGAGCAGTACTTC,CASSSRLSSGYEQYF
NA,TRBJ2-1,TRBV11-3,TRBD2,TGTGCCAGCAGCCCGCCGGGACTAGCGGGAGGGCTCTTCAATGAGCAGTTCTTC,CASSPPGLAGGLFNEQFF
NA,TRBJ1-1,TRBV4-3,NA,TGCGCCAGCAGCGAAGGGGTGTTCAGCCGGAACACTGAAGCTTTCTTT,CASSEGVFSRNTEAFF
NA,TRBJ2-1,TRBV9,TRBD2,TGTGCCAGCAGCGTAGATAGCGGGAGTTCCTACAATGAGCAGTTCTTC,CASSVDSGSSYNEQFF
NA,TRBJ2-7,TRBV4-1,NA,TGCGCCAGCAGCCGACTTGACGAGCAGTACTTC,CASSRLDEQYF
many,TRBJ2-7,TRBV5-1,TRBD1,TGCGCCAGCAGCCTCCGGGACAGGGCCTACGAGCAGTACTTC,CASSLRDRAYEQYF
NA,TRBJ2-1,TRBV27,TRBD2,TGTGCCAGCACCCGAGGGACTAGCGGGAGGGGGGAGCAGTTCTTC,CASTRGTSGRGEQFF
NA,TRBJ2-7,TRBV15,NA,TGTGCCACCAGCCCTGGACTCCCCTGGGAGCAGTACTTC,CATSPGLPWEQYF
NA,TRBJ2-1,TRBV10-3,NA,TGTGCCATCGGGCTTTCAGGCAATGAGCAGTTCTTC,CAIGLSGNEQFF
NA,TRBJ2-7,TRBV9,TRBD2,TGTGCCAGCAGCCTCGGACTAGCATCCTACGAGCAGTACTTC,CASSLGLASYEQYF
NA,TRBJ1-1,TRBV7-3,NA,TGTGCCAGCCAGATTTCTCAGGGGCAGGGTGAAGCTTTCTTT,CASQISQGQGEAFF
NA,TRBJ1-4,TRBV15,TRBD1,TGTGCCACCAGCACCCAGGGGGGGGATCTGTTTTTT,CATSTQGGDLFF
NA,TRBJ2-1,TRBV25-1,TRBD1,TGTGCCAGCAGTGAATATCGGACAGGGCAGTTCTTC,CASSEYRTGQFF
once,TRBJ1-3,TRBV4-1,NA,TGCGCCAGCAGCCATGTAATCGGGTTCTCTGGAAACACCATATATTTT,CASSHVIGFSGNTIYF
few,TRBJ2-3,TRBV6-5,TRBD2,TGTGCCAGCAGTTACTCTTGGGCGGGAGCCGAAGATACGCAGTATTTT,CASSYSWAGAEDTQYF
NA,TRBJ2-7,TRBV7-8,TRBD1,TGTGCCAGCAGCCGATGGCCTCCGGGACAGGGAAACTCCGAGCAGTACTTC,CASSRWPPGQGNSEQYF
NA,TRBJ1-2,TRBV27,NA,TGTGCCAGCAGTTTATCAATACAGGGAACCAACTATGGCTACACCTTC,CASSLSIQGTNYGYTF
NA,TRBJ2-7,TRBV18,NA,TGTGCCAGCTCACCGGAGGGTTTAGGCGAGCAGTACTTC,CASSPEGLGEQYF
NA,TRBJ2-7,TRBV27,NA,TGTGCCCGGGGGGTACTAGACAGGGACGAGCAGTACTTC,CARGVLDRDEQYF
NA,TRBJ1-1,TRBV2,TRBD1,TGTGCCGGCACAGGGGGACTAAACACTGAAGCTTTCTTT,CAGTGGLNTEAFF
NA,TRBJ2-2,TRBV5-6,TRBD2,TGTGCCAGCAGCGGGACTAGCTTAACCGGGGAGCTGTTTTTT,CASSGTSLTGELFF
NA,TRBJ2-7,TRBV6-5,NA,TGTGCCAGCACCTCAGGGGGGTCCTACGAGCAGTACTTC,CASTSGGSYEQYF
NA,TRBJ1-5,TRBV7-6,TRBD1,TGTGCCAGCAGCTTAGGTTTTACTCTGGGACAGGGGGGCAATCAGCCCCAGCATTTT,CASSLGFTLGQGGNQPQHF
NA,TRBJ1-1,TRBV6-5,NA,TGTGCCAGCAGTTACGCGGGGGGCACTGAAGCTTTCTTT,CASSYAGGTEAFF
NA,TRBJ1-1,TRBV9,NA,TGTGCCAGCAGCGTAGTAACAGGGACGAACACTGAAGCTTTCTTT,CASSVVTGTNTEAFF
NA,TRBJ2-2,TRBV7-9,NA,TGTGCCAGCAGCTCCCCGGCTAGCCGCCTGAACACCGGGGAGCTGTTTTTT,CASSSPASRLNTGELFF
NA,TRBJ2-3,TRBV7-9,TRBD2,TGTGCCAGCAGCCCCCCCCTCGGGAGCGGGAGCATGACAGATACGCAGTATTTT,CASSPPLGSGSMTDTQYF
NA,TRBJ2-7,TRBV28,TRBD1,TGTGCCAGCAGGATAGGACAGGGCTCCTACGAGCAGTACTTC,CASRIGQGSYEQYF
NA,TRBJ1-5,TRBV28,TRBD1,TGTGCCAGCAGCAATGGACAGGCCCACAATCAGCCCCAGCATTTT,CASSNGQAHNQPQHF
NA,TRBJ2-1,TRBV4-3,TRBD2,TGCGCCAGCAGCCAAGATCTAGCGGGAGGGCCTAATGAGCAGTTCTTC,CASSQDLAGGPNEQFF
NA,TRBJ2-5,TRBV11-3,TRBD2,TGTGCCAGCAGGCATAGCGGGAGAGGGCCAGAGACCCAGTACTTC,CASRHSGRGPETQYF
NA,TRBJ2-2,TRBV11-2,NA,TGTGCCAGCAGCTCAACGTTGGGACAAAACACCGGGGAGCTGTTTTTT,CASSSTLGQNTGELFF
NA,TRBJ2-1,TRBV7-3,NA,TGTGCCAGCAGCTTTCCGGGGAATGAGCAGTTCTTC,CASSFPGNEQFF